This record covers a single TCR beta chain. V was cut by 0 bases and J by 2 bases, with 9 bases left in between. This CDR3 comprises 15 residues. Germline V lookup: CDR1 KGHDR, CDR2 SFDVKD. Using immunoSEQ multiplex PCR, the repertoire was profiled, and TCRdb retains in-frame clones only, with some absent. The table includes under 200,000 clones, around 90% detected once. This specimen belongs to a study of T cell responses to AZD1222 COVID-19 vaccine. The chain joins TRBV24-1 to TRBJ2-5; the D is unclear. The receptor was isolated from an adult who received the MenACWY meningococcal vaccine as a control. Sequenced here: peripheral blood, sampled 28 days after the second dose of the MenACWY control vaccine. As DNA, the CDR3 is TGTGCCACCAGTGATTTGGACGGCCTACAAGAGACCCAGTACTTC. It yields the protein CATSDLDGLQETQYF.